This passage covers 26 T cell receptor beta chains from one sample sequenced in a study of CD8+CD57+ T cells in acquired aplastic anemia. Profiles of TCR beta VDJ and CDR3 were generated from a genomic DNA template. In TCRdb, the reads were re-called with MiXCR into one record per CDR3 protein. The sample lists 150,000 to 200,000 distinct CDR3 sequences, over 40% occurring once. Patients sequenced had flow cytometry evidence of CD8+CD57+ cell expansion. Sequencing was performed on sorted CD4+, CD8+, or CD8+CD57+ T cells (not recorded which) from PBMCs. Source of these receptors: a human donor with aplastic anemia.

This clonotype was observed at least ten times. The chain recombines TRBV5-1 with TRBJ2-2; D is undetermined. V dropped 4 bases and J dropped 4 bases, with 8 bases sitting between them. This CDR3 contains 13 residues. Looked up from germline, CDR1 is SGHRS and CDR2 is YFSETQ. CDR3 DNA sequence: TGCGCCAGCAGCGCGGTGGGCACCGGGGAGCTGTTTTTT. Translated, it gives CASSAVGTGELFF. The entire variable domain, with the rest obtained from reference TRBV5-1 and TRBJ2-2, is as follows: KAGVTQTPRYLIKTRGQQVTLSCSPISGHRSVSWYQQTPGQGLQFLFEYFSETQRNKGNFPGRFSGRQFSNSRSEMNVSTLELGDSALYLCASSAVGTGELFFGEGSRLTVL.

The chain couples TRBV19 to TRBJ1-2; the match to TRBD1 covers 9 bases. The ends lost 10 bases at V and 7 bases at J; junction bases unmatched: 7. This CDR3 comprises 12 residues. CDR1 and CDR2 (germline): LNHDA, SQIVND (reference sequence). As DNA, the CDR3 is TGTGCCACCGTGGACAGGGGAAGTGGCTACACCTTC. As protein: CATVDRGSGYTF.

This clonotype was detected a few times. Here the CDR3 DNA reads TGTGCCAGCAGCTTAAGGGAGGGCCCCAACTATGGCTACACCTTC. This translates into CASSLREGPNYGYTF. The chain is built from TRBV7-8 and TRBJ1-2; D is unclear. The CDR3 consists of 15 residues. Germline CDR1 and CDR2: SGHVS and FQNEAQ. V was pared by 2 bases and J by 2 bases, with 12 bases between. Combining the CDR3 with reference TRBV7-8 and TRBJ1-2 gives the whole variable domain GAGVSQSPRYKVAKRGQDVALRCDPISGHVSLFWYQQALGQGPEFLTYFQNEAQLDKSGLPSDRFFAERPEGSVSTLKIQRTQQEDSAVYLCASSLREGPNYGYTFGSGTRLTVV.

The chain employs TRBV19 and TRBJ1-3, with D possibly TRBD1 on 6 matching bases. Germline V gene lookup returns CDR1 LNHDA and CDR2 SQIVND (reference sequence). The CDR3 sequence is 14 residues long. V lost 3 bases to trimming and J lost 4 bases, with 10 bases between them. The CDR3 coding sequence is TGTGCCAGTAGTATCTCAGGGGACGGAAACACCATATATTTT. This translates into CASSISGDGNTIYF.

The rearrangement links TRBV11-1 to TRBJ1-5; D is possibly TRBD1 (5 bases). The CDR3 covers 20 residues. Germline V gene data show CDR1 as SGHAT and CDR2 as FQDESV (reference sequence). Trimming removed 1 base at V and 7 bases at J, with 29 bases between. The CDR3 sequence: CASSLGRGLRVGGYEQPQHF. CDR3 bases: TGTGCCAGCAGCTTAGGGCGTGGACTCAGGGTGGGGGGATACGAGCAGCCCCAGCATTTT.

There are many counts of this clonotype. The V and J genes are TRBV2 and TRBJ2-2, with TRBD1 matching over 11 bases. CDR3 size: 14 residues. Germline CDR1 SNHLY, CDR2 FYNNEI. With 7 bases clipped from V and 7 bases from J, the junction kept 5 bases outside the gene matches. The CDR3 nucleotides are TGTGCCAGCAAGGGACAGGGGGGTGGCGGGGAGCTGTTTTTT. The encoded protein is CASKGQGGGGELFF. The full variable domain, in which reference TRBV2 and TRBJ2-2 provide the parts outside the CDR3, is EPEVTQTPSHQVTQMGQEVILRCVPISNHLYFYWYRQILGQKVEFLVSFYNNEISEKSEIFDDQFSVERPDGSNFTLKIRSTKLEDSAMYFCASKGQGGGGELFFGEGSRLTVL.

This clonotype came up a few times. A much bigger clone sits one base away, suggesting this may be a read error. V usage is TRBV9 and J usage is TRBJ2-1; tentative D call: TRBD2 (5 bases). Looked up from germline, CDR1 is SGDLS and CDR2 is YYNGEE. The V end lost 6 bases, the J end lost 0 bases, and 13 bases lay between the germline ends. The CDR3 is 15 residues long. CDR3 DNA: TGTGCCAGCACCTCCGGGATAAGCTCCTACAATGAGCAGTTCTTC. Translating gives CASTSGISSYNEQFF.

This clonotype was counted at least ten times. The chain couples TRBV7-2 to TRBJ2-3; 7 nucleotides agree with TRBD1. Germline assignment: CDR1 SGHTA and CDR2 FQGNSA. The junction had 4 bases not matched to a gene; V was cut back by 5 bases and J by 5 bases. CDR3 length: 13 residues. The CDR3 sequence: CASSDQGEDTQYF. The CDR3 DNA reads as TGTGCCAGCAGCGACCAGGGGGAAGATACGCAGTATTTT.

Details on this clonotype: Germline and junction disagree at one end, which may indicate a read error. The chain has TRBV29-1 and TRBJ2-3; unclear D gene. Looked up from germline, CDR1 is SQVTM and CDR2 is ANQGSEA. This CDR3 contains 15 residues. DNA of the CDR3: TGCGGCGTTGTCGCTGGGCACCAAAGTACAGATACGCAGTATTTT. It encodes CGVVAGHQSTDTQYF.

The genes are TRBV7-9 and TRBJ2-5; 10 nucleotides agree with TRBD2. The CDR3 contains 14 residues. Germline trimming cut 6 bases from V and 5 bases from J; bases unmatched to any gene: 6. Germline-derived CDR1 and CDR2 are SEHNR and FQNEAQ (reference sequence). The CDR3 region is CASRPLAGVETQYF. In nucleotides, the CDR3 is TGTGCCAGCAGACCGCTAGCGGGAGTCGAGACCCAGTACTTC.

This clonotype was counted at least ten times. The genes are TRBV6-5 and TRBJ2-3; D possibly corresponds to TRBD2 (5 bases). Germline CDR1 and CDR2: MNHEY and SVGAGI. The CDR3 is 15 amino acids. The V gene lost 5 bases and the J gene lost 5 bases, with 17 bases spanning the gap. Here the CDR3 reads CASSNPGIARDTQYF. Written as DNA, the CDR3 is TGTGCCAGCAGTAACCCGGGGATAGCGAGAGATACGCAGTATTTT.

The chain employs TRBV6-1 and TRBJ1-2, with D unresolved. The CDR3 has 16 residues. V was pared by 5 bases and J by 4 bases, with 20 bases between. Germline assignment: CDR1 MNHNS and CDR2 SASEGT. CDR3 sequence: CASSHEPTAPGYGYTF. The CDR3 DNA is TGTGCCAGCAGTCATGAACCAACCGCTCCGGGCTATGGCTACACCTTC.

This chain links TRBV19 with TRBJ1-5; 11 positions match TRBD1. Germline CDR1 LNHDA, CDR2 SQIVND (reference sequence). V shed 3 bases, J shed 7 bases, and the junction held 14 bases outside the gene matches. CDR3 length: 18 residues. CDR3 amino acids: CASSIPGQGERRGQPQHF. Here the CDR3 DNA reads TGTGCCAGTAGTATTCCGGGACAGGGGGAAAGGAGGGGACAGCCCCAGCATTTT.

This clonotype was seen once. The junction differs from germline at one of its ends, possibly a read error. CDR3 region: CASSFSGNTVYF. In DNA form, the CDR3 reads TGTGCCAGCAGTTTTTCTGGAAACACCGTATATTTT. The chain is built from TRBV12-3 or TRBV12-4 and TRBJ1-3; D remains ambiguous. The CDR3 covers 12 residues.

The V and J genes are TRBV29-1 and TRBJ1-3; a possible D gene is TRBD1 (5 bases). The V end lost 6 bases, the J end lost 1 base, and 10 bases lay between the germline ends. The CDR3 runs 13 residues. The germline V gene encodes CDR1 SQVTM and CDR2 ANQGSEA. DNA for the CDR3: TGCAGCGTGCACTCAGGGTCTGGAAACACCATATATTTT. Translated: CSVHSGSGNTIYF.

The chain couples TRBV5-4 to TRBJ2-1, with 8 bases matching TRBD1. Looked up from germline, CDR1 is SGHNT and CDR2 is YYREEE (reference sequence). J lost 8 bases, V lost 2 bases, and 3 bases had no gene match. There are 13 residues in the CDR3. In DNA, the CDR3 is TGTGCCAGCAGCTTACAGGGGGACGATGAGCAGTTCTTC. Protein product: CASSLQGDDEQFF.

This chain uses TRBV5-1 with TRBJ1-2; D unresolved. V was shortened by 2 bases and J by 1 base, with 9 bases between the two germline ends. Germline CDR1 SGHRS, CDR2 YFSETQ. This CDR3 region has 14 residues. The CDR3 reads CASSLEAVNYGYTF. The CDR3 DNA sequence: TGCGCCAGCAGCTTAGAGGCAGTTAACTATGGCTACACCTTC.

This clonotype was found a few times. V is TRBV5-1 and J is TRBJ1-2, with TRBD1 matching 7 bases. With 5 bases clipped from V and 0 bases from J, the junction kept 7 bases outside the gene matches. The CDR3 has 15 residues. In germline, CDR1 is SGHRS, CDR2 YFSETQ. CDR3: CASRPGTASNYGYTF. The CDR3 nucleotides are TGCGCCAGCAGACCCGGGACAGCCTCTAACTATGGCTACACCTTC.

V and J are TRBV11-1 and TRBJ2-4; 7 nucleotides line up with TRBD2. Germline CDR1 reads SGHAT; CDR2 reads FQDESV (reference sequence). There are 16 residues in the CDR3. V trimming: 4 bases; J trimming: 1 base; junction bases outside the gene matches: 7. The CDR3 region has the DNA TGTGCCAGCAGCTCGTCGACTAGCTTGGCCAAAAACATTCAGTACTTC. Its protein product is CASSSSTSLAKNIQYF.

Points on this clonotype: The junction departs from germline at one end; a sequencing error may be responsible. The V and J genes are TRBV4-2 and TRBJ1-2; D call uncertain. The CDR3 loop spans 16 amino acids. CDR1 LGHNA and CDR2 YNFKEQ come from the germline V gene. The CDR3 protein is CASSQRDGQANYGHTF. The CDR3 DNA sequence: TGTGCCAGCAGCCAACGTGACGGGCAGGCTAACTATGGCCACACCTTC.

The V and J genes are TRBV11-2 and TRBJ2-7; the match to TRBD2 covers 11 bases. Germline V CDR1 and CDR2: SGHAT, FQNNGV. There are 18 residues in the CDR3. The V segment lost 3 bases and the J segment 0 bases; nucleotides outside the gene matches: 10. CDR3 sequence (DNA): TGTGCCAGCAGCTTCGGGACTAGCGGAGGGGGGTACTCCTACGAGCAGTACGTC. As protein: CASSFGTSGGGYSYEQYV.

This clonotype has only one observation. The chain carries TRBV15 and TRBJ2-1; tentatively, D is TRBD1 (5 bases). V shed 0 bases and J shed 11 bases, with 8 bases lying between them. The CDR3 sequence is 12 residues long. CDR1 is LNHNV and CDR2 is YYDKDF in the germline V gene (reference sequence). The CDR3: CATSREAGQQFF. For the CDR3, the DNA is TGTGCCACCAGCAGAGAGGCAGGGCAGCAGTTCTTC. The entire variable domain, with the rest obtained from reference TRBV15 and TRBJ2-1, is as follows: DAMVIQNPRYQVTQFGKPVTLSCSQTLNHNVMYWYQQKSSQAPKLLFHYYDKDFNNEADTPDNFQSRRPNTSFCFLDIRSPGLGDTAMYLCATSREAGQQFFGPGTRLTVL.

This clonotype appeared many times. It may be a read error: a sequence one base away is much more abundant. The CDR3 loop reads CSAEGGGGNGYTF. CDR3 DNA sequence: TGCAGCGCTGAAGGAGGAGGGGGCAATGGCTACACCTTC. This sequence joins TRBV29-1 and TRBJ1-2; 7 positions agree with TRBD1. Germline CDR1 and CDR2: SQVTM and ANQGSEA. This CDR3 is 13 amino acids long.

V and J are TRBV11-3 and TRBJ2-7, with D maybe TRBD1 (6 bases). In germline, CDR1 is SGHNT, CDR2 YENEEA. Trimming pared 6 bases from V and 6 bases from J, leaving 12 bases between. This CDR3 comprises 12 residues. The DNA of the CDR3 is TGTGCCAGCAGAGGACACAGGGTCGAGCAGTACTTC. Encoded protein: CASRGHRVEQYF.

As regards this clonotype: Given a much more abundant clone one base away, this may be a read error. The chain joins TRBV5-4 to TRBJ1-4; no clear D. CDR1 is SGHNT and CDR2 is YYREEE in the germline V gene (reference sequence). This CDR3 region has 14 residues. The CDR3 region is CPSSSDQSEEKLFF. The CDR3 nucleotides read TGTCCCAGCAGCTCGGACCAGTCCGAGGAAAAACTGTTTTTT.

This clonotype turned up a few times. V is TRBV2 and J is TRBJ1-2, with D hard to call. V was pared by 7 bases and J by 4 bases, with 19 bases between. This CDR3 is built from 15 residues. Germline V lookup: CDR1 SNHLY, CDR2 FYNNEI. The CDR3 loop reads CASNPGPIRVYGYTF. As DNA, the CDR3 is TGTGCCAGCAACCCGGGCCCCATCCGTGTCTATGGCTACACCTTC. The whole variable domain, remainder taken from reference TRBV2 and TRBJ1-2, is EPEVTQTPSHQVTQMGQEVILRCVPISNHLYFYWYRQILGQKVEFLVSFYNNEISEKSEIFDDQFSVERPDGSNFTLKIRSTKLEDSAMYFCASNPGPIRVYGYTFGSGTRLTVV.